The T cell receptor beta chain described here comes from a study of T cells after yellow fever vaccination. Study-level results: Repertoires sorted by FACS could include abundant clonotypes that are contaminants from the bulk population. Overall, a small share of clonotypes was seen in both CD4 and CD8 compartments. Researchers report a weaker secondary response that nonetheless peaked faster, day 5 versus 15.

In this sample, this clonotype turned up many times. The antigen remains unidentified. By 5'RACE template switching, TCR cDNA was produced, with a universal primer site and UMIs added in the process. TCRdb analysed the 5' RACE reads with MiXCR anew, one entry per CDR3 protein. The sample consists of roughly 170,000 distinct CDR3 sequences, about 6% of them appearing once. CDR3 size: 14 residues. V was cut by 4 bases and J by 5 bases, with 14 bases left in between. From germline, CDR1 is MRHNA and CDR2 SNTAGT. The chain couples TRBV6-4 to TRBJ1-2, with D possibly being TRBD1 (5 bases). This TCR came from a man younger than 35 who received the YFV17D yellow fever vaccine. Sequenced material: CD4+ T cells sorted from PBMCs, taken on the day of the first yellow fever vaccination. The CDR3 DNA follows: TGTGCCAGCAGTGCGGACGGGGGTTGGTATGGCTACACCTTC. The encoded protein is CASSADGGWYGYTF.